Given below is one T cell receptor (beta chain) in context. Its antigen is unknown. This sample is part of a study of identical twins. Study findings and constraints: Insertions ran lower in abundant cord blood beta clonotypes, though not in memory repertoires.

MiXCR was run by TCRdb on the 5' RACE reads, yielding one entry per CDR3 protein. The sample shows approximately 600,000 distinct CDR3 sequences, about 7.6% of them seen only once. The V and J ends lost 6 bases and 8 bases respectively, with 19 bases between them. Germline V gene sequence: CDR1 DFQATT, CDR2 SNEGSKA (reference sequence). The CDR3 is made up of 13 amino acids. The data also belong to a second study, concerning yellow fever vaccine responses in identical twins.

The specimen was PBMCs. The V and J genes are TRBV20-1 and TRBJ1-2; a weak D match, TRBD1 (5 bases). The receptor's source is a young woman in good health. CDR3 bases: TGCAGTGCCCCCTCTTCGGCCACAGGCGGCTACACCTTC. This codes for CSAPSSATGGYTF.